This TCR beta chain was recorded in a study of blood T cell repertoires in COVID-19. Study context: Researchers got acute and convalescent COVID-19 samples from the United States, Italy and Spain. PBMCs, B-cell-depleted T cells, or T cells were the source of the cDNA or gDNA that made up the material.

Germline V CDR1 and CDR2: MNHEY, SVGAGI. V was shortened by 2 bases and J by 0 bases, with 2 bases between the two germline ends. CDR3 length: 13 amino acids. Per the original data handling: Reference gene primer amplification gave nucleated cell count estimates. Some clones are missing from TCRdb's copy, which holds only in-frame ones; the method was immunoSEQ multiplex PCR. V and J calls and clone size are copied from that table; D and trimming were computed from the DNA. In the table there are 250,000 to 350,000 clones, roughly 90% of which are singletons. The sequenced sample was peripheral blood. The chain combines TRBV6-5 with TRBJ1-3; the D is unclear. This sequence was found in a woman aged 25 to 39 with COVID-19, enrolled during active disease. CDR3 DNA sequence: TGTGCCAGCAGTTACCTCTCTGGAAACACCATATATTTT. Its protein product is CASSYLSGNTIYF.